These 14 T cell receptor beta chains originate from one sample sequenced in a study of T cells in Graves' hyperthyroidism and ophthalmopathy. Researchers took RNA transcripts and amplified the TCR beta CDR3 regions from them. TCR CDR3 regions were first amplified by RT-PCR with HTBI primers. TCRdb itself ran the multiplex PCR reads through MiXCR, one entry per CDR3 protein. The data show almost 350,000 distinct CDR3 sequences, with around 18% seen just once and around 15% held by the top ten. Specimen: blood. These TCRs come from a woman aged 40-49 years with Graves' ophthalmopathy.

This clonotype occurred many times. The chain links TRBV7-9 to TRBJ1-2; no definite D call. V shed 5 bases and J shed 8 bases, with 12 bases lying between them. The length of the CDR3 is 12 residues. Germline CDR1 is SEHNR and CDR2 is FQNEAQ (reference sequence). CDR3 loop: CASSQIMGGYTF. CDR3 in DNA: TGTGCCAGCAGCCAGATAATGGGAGGCTACACCTTC. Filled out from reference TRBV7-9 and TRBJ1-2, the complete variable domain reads DTGVSQNPRHKITKRGQNVTFRCDPISEHNRLYWYRQTLGQGPEFLTYFQNEAQLEKSRLLSDRFSAERPKGSFSTLEIQRTEQGDSAMYLCASSQIMGGYTFGSGTRLTVV.

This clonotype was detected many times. The CDR3 DNA is TGTGCCAGCAGCTTTCGCAGAAACACCGGGGAGCTGTTTTTT. This codes for CASSFRRNTGELFF. The genes are TRBV11-2 and TRBJ2-2; D uncertain. This CDR3 is 14 amino acids long. Trimming removed 3 bases from V and 2 bases from J, with 7 bases in between. Germline-derived CDR1 and CDR2 are SGHAT and FQNNGV.

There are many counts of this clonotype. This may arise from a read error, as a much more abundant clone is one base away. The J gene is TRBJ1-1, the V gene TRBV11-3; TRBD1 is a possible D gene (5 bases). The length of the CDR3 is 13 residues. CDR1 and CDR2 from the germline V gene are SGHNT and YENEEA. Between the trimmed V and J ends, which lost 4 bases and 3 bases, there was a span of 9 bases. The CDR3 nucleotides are TGTGCCAGCAGCTCAAGACAGTACACTGAAGCTTTCTTT. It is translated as CASSSRQYTEAFF.

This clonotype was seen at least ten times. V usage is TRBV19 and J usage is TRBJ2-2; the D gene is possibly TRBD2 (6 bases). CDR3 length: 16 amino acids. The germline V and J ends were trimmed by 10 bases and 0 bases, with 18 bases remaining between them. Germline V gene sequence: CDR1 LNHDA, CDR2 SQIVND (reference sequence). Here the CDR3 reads CAISGSKTANTGELFF. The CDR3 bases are TGTGCCATTAGCGGTTCCAAGACAGCGAACACCGGGGAGCTGTTTTTT. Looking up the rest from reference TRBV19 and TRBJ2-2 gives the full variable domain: DGGITQSPKYLFRKEGQNVTLSCEQNLNHDAMYWYRQDPGQGLRLIYYSQIVNDFQKGDIAEGYSVSREKKESFPLTVTSAQKNPTAFYLCAISGSKTANTGELFFGEGSRLTVL.

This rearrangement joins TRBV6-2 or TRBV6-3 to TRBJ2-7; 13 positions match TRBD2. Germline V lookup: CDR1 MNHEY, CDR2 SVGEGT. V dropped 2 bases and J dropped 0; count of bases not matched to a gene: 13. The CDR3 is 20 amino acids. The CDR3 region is CASSYPTYRTSGRSSYEQYF. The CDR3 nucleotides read TGTGCCAGCAGTTACCCCACTTATAGGACTAGCGGGAGAAGCTCCTACGAGCAGTACTTC.

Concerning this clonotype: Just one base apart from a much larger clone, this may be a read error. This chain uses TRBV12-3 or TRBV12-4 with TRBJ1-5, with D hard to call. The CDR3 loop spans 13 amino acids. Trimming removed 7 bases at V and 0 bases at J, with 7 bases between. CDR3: CASNADSNQPQHF. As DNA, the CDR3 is TGTGCCAGCAATGCGGATAGCAATCAGCCCCAGCATTTT.

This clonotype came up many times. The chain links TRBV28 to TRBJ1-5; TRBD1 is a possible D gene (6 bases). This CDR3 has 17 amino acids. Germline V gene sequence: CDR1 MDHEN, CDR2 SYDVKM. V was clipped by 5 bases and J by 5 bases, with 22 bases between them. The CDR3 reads CASSPDHYRVGDQPQHF. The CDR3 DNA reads TGTGCCAGCAGTCCCGACCACTACAGGGTCGGGGATCAGCCCCAGCATTTT. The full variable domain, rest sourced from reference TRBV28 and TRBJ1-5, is DVKVTQSSRYLVKRTGEKVFLECVQDMDHENMFWYRQDPGLGLRLIYFSYDVKMKEKGDIPEGYSVSREKKERFSLILESASTNQTSMYLCASSPDHYRVGDQPQHFGDGTRLSIL.

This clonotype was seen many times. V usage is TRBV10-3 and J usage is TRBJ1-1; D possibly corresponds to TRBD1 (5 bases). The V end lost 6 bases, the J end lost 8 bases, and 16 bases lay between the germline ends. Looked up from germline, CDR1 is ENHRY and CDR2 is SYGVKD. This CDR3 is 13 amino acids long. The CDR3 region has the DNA TGTGCCATCAGAGGGACGGAACAATTAGAAGCTTTCTTT. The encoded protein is CAIRGTEQLEAFF.

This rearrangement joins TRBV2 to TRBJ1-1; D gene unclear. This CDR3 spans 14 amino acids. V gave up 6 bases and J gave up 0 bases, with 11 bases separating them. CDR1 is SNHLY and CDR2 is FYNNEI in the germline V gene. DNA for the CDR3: TGTGCCAGCAGCGTTGGACCGATGAACACTGAAGCTTTCTTT. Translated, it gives CASSVGPMNTEAFF.

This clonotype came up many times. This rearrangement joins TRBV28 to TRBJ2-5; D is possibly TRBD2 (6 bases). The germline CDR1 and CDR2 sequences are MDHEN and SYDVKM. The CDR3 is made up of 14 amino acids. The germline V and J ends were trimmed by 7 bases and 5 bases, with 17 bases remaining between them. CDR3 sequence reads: CASTSGRPGETQYF. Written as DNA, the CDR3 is TGTGCCAGCACCTCCGGGAGACCGGGGGAGACCCAGTACTTC.

CDR3 residues: CSVVSGAGGTGELFF. For the CDR3, the DNA is TGCAGCGTTGTCTCCGGGGCGGGAGGCACCGGGGAGCTGTTTTTT. The rearrangement joins TRBV29-1 to TRBJ2-2; 8 positions agree with TRBD2. Germline V lookup: CDR1 SQVTM, CDR2 ANQGSEA. Trimming at V came to 4 bases and at J to 4 bases, leaving 8 bases not matched to a gene. The CDR3 has 15 amino acids.

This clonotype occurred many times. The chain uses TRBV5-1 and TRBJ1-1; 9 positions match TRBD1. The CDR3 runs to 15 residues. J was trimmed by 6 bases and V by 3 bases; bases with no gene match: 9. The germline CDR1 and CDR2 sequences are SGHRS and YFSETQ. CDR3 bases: TGCGCCAGCAGCTCCGCACAGGGGGCGCCCGCTGAAGCTTTCTTT. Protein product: CASSSAQGAPAEAFF. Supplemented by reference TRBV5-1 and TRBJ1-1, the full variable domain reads KAGVTQTPRYLIKTRGQQVTLSCSPISGHRSVSWYQQTPGQGLQFLFEYFSETQRNKGNFPGRFSGRQFSNSRSEMNVSTLELGDSALYLCASSSAQGAPAEAFFGQGTRLTVV.

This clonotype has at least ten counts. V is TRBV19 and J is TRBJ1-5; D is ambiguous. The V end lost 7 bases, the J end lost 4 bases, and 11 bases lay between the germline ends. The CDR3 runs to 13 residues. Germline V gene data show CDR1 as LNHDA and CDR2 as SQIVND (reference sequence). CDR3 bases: TGTGCCAGTAATCTAGGGCGGAATCAGCCCCAGCATTTT. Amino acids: CASNLGRNQPQHF.

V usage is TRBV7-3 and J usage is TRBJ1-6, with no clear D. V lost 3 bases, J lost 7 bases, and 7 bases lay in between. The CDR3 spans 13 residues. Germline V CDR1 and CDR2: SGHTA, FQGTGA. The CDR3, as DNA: TGTGCCAGCAGCTTCGGTGGCAATTCACCCCTCCACTTT. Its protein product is CASSFGGNSPLHF.